This T cell receptor (beta chain) was profiled in a study of shared clonotypes between healthy human individuals. For each subset, genomic DNA was distributed in equal portions over several immunoSEQ plates. Only in-frame clones appear in the TCRdb table, and some are missing; sequencing was by immunoSEQ multiplex PCR. The repertoire consists of about 2.5 million clones, with just under 95% occurring once and the leading ten covering more than 0.35%. In the CD4+ fraction, cells were divided into CD45RA+ naive and CD45RA-negative memory subsets. The germline V gene has CDR1 SGHDN and CDR2 FVKESK. This CDR3 spans 15 amino acids. V was pared by 2 bases and J by 2 bases, with 3 bases of the junction left unmatched.

The V call is TRBV14, the J call TRBJ2-4, with 7 bases lining up with TRBD2. This receptor was identified in a man between 18 and 29 years old in good health. Some clones in this sample may be carry-over from other donors' samples. Sequencing input: naive CD4+ T cells from PBMCs. Subset reported: CD45RA+ positively selected. CDR3 nucleotides: TGTGCCAGCAGCCAATCGGGGGGAACCAAAAACATTCAGTACTTC. Translation: CASSQSGGTKNIQYF.